These 30 T cell receptor beta chains share one sample of origin, sequenced in a study of blood T cell repertoires in COVID-19. The method was immunoSEQ multiplex PCR; TCRdb's version includes in-frame clones alone and lacks a portion of them. The table includes tens of thousands of clones, approximately 90% detected once. Input material: peripheral blood. The receptors were gathered from a woman in her 50s with active or convalescent COVID-19.

A single count supports this clone. V and J are TRBV23-1 and TRBJ1-1; no firm D call. TRBV23-1 is marked as an open reading frame, function uncertain. V gave up 3 bases and J gave up 5 bases, with 22 bases separating them. CDR3 length equals 17 residues. The CDR3 protein is CASSHPPRFCRRTEAFF. The CDR3 nucleotides read TGCGCCAGCAGTCACCCACCGAGGTTTTGCAGGAGGACTGAAGCTTTCTTT.

J is TRBJ2-1 and V is TRBV11-1; 12 positions match TRBD2. From germline, CDR1 is SGHAT and CDR2 FQDESV (reference sequence). J lost 8 bases, V lost 6 bases, and 5 bases had no gene match. This CDR3 comprises 14 residues. The CDR3: CASSPSGGAYEQFF. The DNA for the CDR3 is TGTGCCAGCAGTCCTAGCGGGGGGGCGTATGAGCAGTTCTTC.

The chain couples TRBV20-1 to TRBJ1-2; weak D call: TRBD1 (6 bases). This CDR3 region has 12 residues. V gave up 3 bases and J gave up 8 bases, with 13 bases separating them. Germline V gene sequence: CDR1 DFQATT, CDR2 SNEGSKA (reference sequence). CDR3 residues: CSASRGGIGYTF. CDR3 nucleotide sequence: TGCAGTGCTAGTCGAGGGGGTATAGGCTACACCTTC.

This chain joins TRBV5-1 and TRBJ1-1; no reliable D call. This CDR3 has 15 amino acids. The germline CDR1 and CDR2 sequences are SGHRS and YFSETQ. Trimming took 5 bases from V and 5 from J, leaving 19 bases between them. CDR3 in DNA: TGCGCCAGCAGTTTTCTGACCGCGGCGGAAACTGAAGCTTTCTTT. It is translated as CASSFLTAAETEAFF.

This clone was seen only once. This rearrangement joins TRBV6-5 to TRBJ1-2, with D possibly being TRBD1 (6 bases). Trimming took 10 bases from V and 8 from J, leaving 20 bases between them. The germline gives CDR1 MNHEY, CDR2 SVGAGI. This CDR3 has 13 residues. CDR3 DNA: TGTGCCATTGAACGGACAGTGCTTACGGGCTACACCTTC. Encoded protein: CAIERTVLTGYTF.

This chain links TRBV27 with TRBJ2-3; unclear D gene. The CDR3 covers 11 residues. V was trimmed by 7 bases and J by 7 bases, leaving 9 bases between them. CDR1 and CDR2 (germline): MNHEY, SMNVEV (reference sequence). The CDR3 protein is CASKERNTQYF. In DNA, the CDR3 is TGTGCCAGCAAAGAGAGAAATACGCAGTATTTT.

The chain employs TRBV6-5 and TRBJ1-5; no clear D gene. Germline CDR1 reads MNHEY; CDR2 reads SVGAGI. V was shortened by 6 bases and J by 2 bases, with 14 bases between the two germline ends. This CDR3 region has 15 residues. As DNA, the CDR3 is TGTGCCAGCAGCCGCGCGGGGAAGGGCAATCAGCCCCAGCATTTT. Translated, it gives CASSRAGKGNQPQHF.

This chain joins TRBV20-1 and TRBJ1-1, with 10 bases fitting TRBD1. This CDR3 region has 17 residues. Germline CDR1 and CDR2: DFQATT and SNEGSKA (reference sequence). V lost 3 bases to trimming and J lost 3 bases; unmatched junction nucleotides: 13. CDR3 sequence reads: CSASPPGQGLRDTEAFF. The CDR3 nucleotides read TGCAGTGCTAGTCCTCCGGGACAGGGGCTGAGAGACACTGAAGCTTTCTTT.

The chain links TRBV9 to TRBJ2-2; D is undetermined. The CDR3 spans 14 residues. CDR1 and CDR2 from the germline V gene are SGDLS and YYNGEE. V was cut by 0 bases and J by 5 bases, with 8 bases left in between. Here the CDR3 DNA reads TGTGCCAGCAGCGTAGCCCTCGGGACCGGGGAGCTGTTTTTT. Its protein is CASSVALGTGELFF.

The chain has TRBV12-5 and TRBJ1-2; D remains unclear. CDR3 length: 17 amino acids. Germline CDR1 reads LGHNT; CDR2 reads FRNRAP. V gave up 4 bases and J gave up 2 bases, with 20 bases separating them. The DNA for the CDR3 is TGTGCTAGTGGTTGGAGGGCGCCGGGCAACCCCAACTATGGCTACACCTTC. Amino acids: CASGWRAPGNPNYGYTF.

This chain links TRBV2 with TRBJ2-7, with D possibly being TRBD1 (5 bases). The CDR3 has 13 residues. Trimming removed 3 bases from V and 2 bases from J, with 8 bases in between. The germline V gene encodes CDR1 SNHLY and CDR2 FYNNEI. The CDR3 nucleotides read TGTGCCAGCAGTGACTCAGGGCCCTACGAGCAGTACTTC. Its protein is CASSDSGPYEQYF.

The J gene is TRBJ2-7, the V gene TRBV9, with a tentative D call TRBD2 (5 bases). The CDR3 runs 13 residues. CDR1 and CDR2 from the germline V gene are SGDLS and YYNGEE. The V gene lost 7 bases and the J gene lost 5 bases, with 16 bases spanning the gap. The CDR3 DNA follows: TGTGCCAGCTCACTAGTCCCCTACGACGAGCAGTACTTC. Translation: CASSLVPYDEQYF.

CDR3 DNA: TGTGCCATCAGTGAGTCGGGGACAGGGGCTAATGAAAAACTGTTTTTT. Protein: CAISESGTGANEKLFF. The rearrangement uses TRBV10-3 and TRBJ1-4, with TRBD1 matching over 10 bases. J gave up 3 bases and V 0 bases, and 1 base lay outside the gene matches. Germline V gene sequence: CDR1 ENHRY, CDR2 SYGVKD. The CDR3 totals 16 residues.

The V call is TRBV5-5, the J call TRBJ1-5, with D possibly matching TRBD1 (6 bases). Germline CDR1 SGHKS, CDR2 YYEKEE (reference sequence). Trimming took off 0 bases at V and 2 bases at J, with 15 bases between the two ends. The CDR3 is 17 amino acids. The CDR3 DNA reads as TGTGCCAGCAGCTTGGTAGGCATACAGGGACGCAATCAGCCCCAGCATTTT. Its translation is CASSLVGIQGRNQPQHF.

The rearrangement uses TRBV5-1 and TRBJ1-4; D might be TRBD1 (5 bases). The CDR3 loop spans 18 amino acids. V lost 3 bases to trimming and J lost 0 bases, with 18 bases between them. Germline lookup yields CDR1 SGHRS and CDR2 YFSETQ. In nucleotides, the CDR3 is TGCGCCAGCAGCTCGCTGTCAGGGTCCACTTCAACTAATGAAAAACTGTTTTTT. The encoded protein is CASSSLSGSTSTNEKLFF.

This clone was counted between two and nine times. The rearrangement uses TRBV10-3 and TRBJ1-1; D remains ambiguous. Per germline, CDR1 ENHRY and CDR2 SYGVKD. CDR3 length equals 14 residues. V lost 8 bases and J lost 7, with 20 bases in between. The CDR3 bases are TGTGCCATCGGCCCCCAGTTTAATCAATTTGAAGCTTTCTTT. Protein product: CAIGPQFNQFEAFF.

This clone was detected only a few times. The chain employs TRBV7-2 and TRBJ2-1, with D possibly TRBD1 on 6 matching bases. V dropped 4 bases and J dropped 0 bases, with 7 bases sitting between them. The germline CDR1 and CDR2 sequences are SGHTA and FQGNSA. This CDR3 comprises 14 residues. CDR3 nucleotide sequence: TGTGCCAGCAGCTCAGGGGTCTCCTACAATGAGCAGTTCTTC. Translating it yields CASSSGVSYNEQFF.

The chain employs TRBV7-2 and TRBJ2-4, with D possibly being TRBD2 (6 bases). The germline V gene encodes CDR1 SGHTA and CDR2 FQGNSA. Trimming took off 1 base at V and 0 bases at J, with 10 bases between the two ends. CDR3 length: 16 residues. Written as DNA, the CDR3 is TGTGCCAGCAGCTTAGGGAGGGATCTAGCCAAAAACATTCAGTACTTC. Translated, it gives CASSLGRDLAKNIQYF.

This rearrangement joins TRBV21-1 to TRBJ2-6; the table's D call, TRBD1, was not checked against the DNA. TRBV21-1 is a documented pseudogene. The CDR3 totals 16 residues. CDR3 region: CASSTLTGSGANVLTF. The CDR3 DNA is TGTGCCAGCAGCACCCTTACAGGGTCTGGGGCCAACGTCCTGACTTTC.

The chain couples TRBV19 to TRBJ2-6, with TRBD1 matching over 7 bases. The CDR3 covers 18 residues. Germline CDR1 reads LNHDA; CDR2 reads SQIVND (reference sequence). Trimming took 3 bases from V and 0 from J; bases not matched to a gene: 8. The CDR3 nucleotides are TGTGCCAGTAGTATCGCAGGGGGAATTGGCTCTGGGGCCAACGTCCTGACTTTC. It is translated as CASSIAGGIGSGANVLTF.

This chain links TRBV6-2 or TRBV6-3 with TRBJ2-1, with TRBD1 matching 7 bases. CDR1 and CDR2 (germline): MNHEY, SVGEGT. The CDR3 contains 15 residues. V dropped 0 bases and J dropped 7; count of bases not matched to a gene: 6. CDR3 DNA: TGTGCCAGCAGTTACTCGGGTTTACAGGGGAATGAGCAGTTCTTC. It yields the protein CASSYSGLQGNEQFF.

This chain joins TRBV6-5 and TRBJ1-1; TRBD1 might be the D (6 bases). This CDR3 spans 13 amino acids. The germline V gene encodes CDR1 MNHEY and CDR2 SVGAGI. The ends were cut back, 6 bases at V and 8 bases at J, with 16 bases in the middle. The CDR3: CASSRDTRKEAFF. Here the CDR3 DNA reads TGTGCCAGCAGCCGGGACACACGGAAAGAAGCTTTCTTT.

The chain uses TRBV28 and TRBJ1-5; D unclear. Germline CDR1 is MDHEN and CDR2 is SYDVKM. The CDR3 is 14 amino acids. The V end lost 7 bases, the J end lost 7 bases, and 17 bases lay between the germline ends. This CDR3 is CASTLSGVGQPQHF. The CDR3 DNA reads as TGTGCCAGCACCCTCAGCGGGGTAGGCCAGCCCCAGCATTTT.

This clone was observed many times. V gene TRBV10-3 combines with J gene TRBJ2-1, with a weak D call TRBD1 (6 bases). Germline loops: CDR1 ENHRY, CDR2 SYGVKD. V was pared by 6 bases and J by 10 bases, with 19 bases between. The CDR3 runs to 14 residues. CDR3 coding DNA: TGTGCCATCAGGGTCGCAGGGGAAATCGGCGAGCAGTTCTTC. Amino acids: CAIRVAGEIGEQFF.

The V gene is TRBV18, the J gene TRBJ1-6, with D possibly TRBD1 on 6 matching bases. Trimming took off 8 bases at V and 8 bases at J, with 31 bases between the two ends. This CDR3 region has 19 residues. From germline, CDR1 is KGHSH and CDR2 LQKENI. CDR3 protein: CASAKGHPPTFYADSPLHF. The CDR3 nucleotides are TGTGCCAGCGCAAAGGGACACCCCCCAACCTTTTACGCGGATTCACCCCTCCACTTT. The whole variable domain, remainder taken from reference TRBV18 and TRBJ1-6, is NAGVMQNPRHLVRRRGQEARLRCSPMKGHSHVYWYRQLPEEGLKFMVYLQKENIIDESGMPKERFSAEFPKEGPSILRIQQVVRGDSAAYFCASAKGHPPTFYADSPLHFGNGTRLTVT.

The V and J genes are TRBV9 and TRBJ2-3; 8 bases align to TRBD2. The CDR3 extends over 16 amino acids. Germline V gene data show CDR1 as SGDLS and CDR2 as YYNGEE. Trimming at V came to 0 bases and at J to 3 bases, leaving 6 bases not matched to a gene. The DNA of the CDR3 is TGTGCCAGCAGCGTAGCAGGCGGGGGGCAGACAGATACGCAGTATTTT. Protein: CASSVAGGGQTDTQYF.

The chain uses TRBV19 and TRBJ2-5; 11 bases match TRBD1. Germline loops: CDR1 LNHDA, CDR2 SQIVND (reference sequence). The CDR3 consists of 15 residues. V was clipped by 5 bases and J by 4 bases; unmatched bases: 6. CDR3 sequence reads: CASSPGQGVGETQYF. CDR3 bases: TGTGCCAGTAGTCCGGGACAGGGGGTCGGAGAGACCCAGTACTTC. Full variable domain (outside the CDR3, taken from reference TRBV19 and TRBJ2-5): DGGITQSPKYLFRKEGQNVTLSCEQNLNHDAMYWYRQDPGQGLRLIYYSQIVNDFQKGDIAEGYSVSREKKESFPLTVTSAQKNPTAFYLCASSPGQGVGETQYFGPGTRLLVL.

This chain joins TRBV7-2 and TRBJ1-5, with D unclear. Germline CDR1 is SGHTA and CDR2 is FQGNSA. Trimming removed 1 base at V and 6 bases at J, with 13 bases between. CDR3 length: 15 amino acids. The DNA of the CDR3 is TGTGCCAGCAGCTTAGGATTTGGGCTTGGTCAGCCCCAGCATTTT. Residues: CASSLGFGLGQPQHF. The full variable domain, completed using reference TRBV7-2 and TRBJ1-5, is GAGVSQSPSNKVTEKGKDVELRCDPISGHTALYWYRQSLGQGLEFLIYFQGNSAPDKSGLPSDRFSAERTGGSVSTLTIQRTQQEDSAVYLCASSLGFGLGQPQHFGDGTRLSIL.

The chain is built from TRBV19 and TRBJ1-2; TRBD1 aligns across 9 bases. The CDR3 has 15 amino acids. The germline gives CDR1 LNHDA, CDR2 SQIVND (reference sequence). The V and J ends lost 7 bases and 2 bases, in that order; junction bases with no gene match: 8. The CDR3 coding sequence is TGTGCCAGTACCGGATCCGGGACAGGGAACTATGGCTACACCTTC. This encodes CASTGSGTGNYGYTF.

This clone was seen a single time. At one end, the junction sequence differs from germline, possibly due to a read error. This chain connects TRBV4-3 to TRBJ1-6; D gene ambiguous. This CDR3 has 14 amino acids. Germline V CDR1 and CDR2: LGHNA, YSLEER. This CDR3 reads CASSQGTVNSPLYF. DNA for the CDR3: TGCGCCAGCAGCCAAGGAACAGTAAATTCACCCCTCTACTTT.